Sequencing of this T cell receptor beta chain was carried out in a study of blood T cells in healthy people across ages. Study observations and caveats: Diversity figures derived from one million T cells were judged to underestimate the true value.

The authors ran a second PCR of roughly 6 to 11 cycles using a sample-barcoded 5' primer and a J-beta primer mix. Each sample provided no less than 2.5 million CDR3-containing paired-end reads. TCRdb recomputed calls from the 5' RACE reads with MiXCR, one row per CDR3 protein. The sample has about 640,000 distinct CDR3 sequences; roughly 53% are singletons. Worth noting for this clonotype: Its antigen is currently unknown. Sequence at one end of the junction differs from germline and may be a read error.

In germline, CDR1 is SQVTM, CDR2 ANQGSEA. The CDR3 sequence is 13 residues long. Sequenced material: blood. The sequence derives from a man aged 60-69 years in good health. The chain employs TRBV29-1 and TRBJ1-1; D perhaps matches TRBD1 (6 bases). The CDR3 DNA is TGCAGCGTTGATGTAGGGGGGCACACCGAAGCTTTCTTT. Translating gives CSVDVGGHTEAFF.